Below are 10 T cell receptor beta chains sequenced from a single sample in a study of blood T cells in healthy people across ages. Primers used in a second PCR of about 7 to 12 cycles were a sample-barcoded 5' primer and a J-beta primer mix. One entry per CDR3 protein results from TCRdb running MiXCR on the 5' RACE reads. The data hold hundreds of thousands of distinct CDR3 sequences, with around 31% observed a single time. The material sequenced was blood. Source of these receptors: an elderly woman in good health.

In regard to this clonotype: One junction end disagrees with the germline gene, perhaps due to a read error. This rearrangement joins TRBV9 to TRBJ1-2; D gene ambiguous. CDR3 length equals 13 residues. Germline loops: CDR1 SGDLS, CDR2 YYNGEE. As DNA, the CDR3 is TGTGCCGGCAGCGTGAGACCGGGCTATGGCTACACCTTC. It specifies CAGSVRPGYGYTF.

This clonotype was counted many times. The rearrangement uses TRBV7-9 and TRBJ2-5; weak D call: TRBD1 (5 bases). Germline V gives CDR1 SEHNR, CDR2 FQNEAQ (reference sequence). The CDR3 sequence is 15 residues long. Trimming removed 5 bases at V and 2 bases at J, with 15 bases between. The CDR3 sequence: CASSEDGAGQETQYF. The CDR3 bases are TGTGCCAGCAGCGAGGATGGGGCAGGGCAAGAGACCCAGTACTTC.

This clonotype turned up a few times. This chain uses TRBV10-2 with TRBJ1-1; TRBD1 is a possible D gene (5 bases). The germline V and J ends were trimmed by 6 bases and 10 bases, with 12 bases remaining between them. Germline V lookup: CDR1 WSHSY, CDR2 SAAADI. This CDR3 spans 11 amino acids. The CDR3 region has the DNA TGCGCCAGCAGAGCGGACATAATAGCTTTCTTT. Its translation: CASRADIIAFF.

This clonotype appeared a few times. This may be a read error: a much more frequent sequence differs by one nucleotide. The V call is TRBV6-2 or TRBV6-3, the J call TRBJ2-3; D is perhaps TRBD2 (6 bases). The length of the CDR3 is 16 residues. Germline V gene data show CDR1 as MNHEY and CDR2 as SVGEGT. With 7 bases removed from V and 8 bases from J, the gap between germline ends came to 25 bases. The DNA for the CDR3 is TGTGCCAGCAATTCTTTCGGTGCGGGAAACCAGGTTACGCAGTATTTT. Translated: CASNSFGAGNQVTQYF.

This clonotype has a count of ten or more. The chain recombines TRBV29-1 with TRBJ2-5; D assignment may be TRBD1 or TRBD2 (5 bases each). The CDR3 runs to 14 residues. Germline CDR1 and CDR2: SQVTM and ANQGSEA. The germline V and J ends were trimmed by 6 bases and 1 base, with 15 bases remaining between them. The CDR3 DNA is TGCAGCGTACAAAAGGGGACCTCCCAAGAGACCCAGTACTTC. Amino acids: CSVQKGTSQETQYF.

This clonotype has more than one count but fewer than ten. This may arise from a read error, as a much more abundant clone is one base away. DNA of the CDR3: TGCAGTGCTAGCTCGGGTACCTACAATGAGCAGTACTTC. This encodes CSASSGTYNEQYF. The rearrangement uses TRBV20-1 and TRBJ2-1; D is undetermined. The assigned J gene may be wrong: the sequence end matches TRBJ2-7 better. Germline values: CDR1 DFQATT, CDR2 SNEGSKA (reference sequence). The CDR3 length is 13 residues.

This clonotype showed up many times. The genes are TRBV28 and TRBJ1-1; unclear D gene. Germline values: CDR1 MDHEN, CDR2 SYDVKM. V dropped 2 bases and J dropped 0 bases, with 7 bases sitting between them. The CDR3 totals 14 residues. CDR3 region: CASSLGVLNTEAFF. The CDR3 nucleotides read TGTGCCAGCAGTTTAGGGGTACTGAACACTGAAGCTTTCTTT.

The sample holds a few counts of this clonotype. This may come from a read error, since a much larger clone is one base off. The chain employs TRBV5-1 and TRBJ2-5; either TRBD1 or TRBD2 may fit D (5 bases each). With 4 bases removed from V and 11 bases from J, the gap between germline ends came to 36 bases. The CDR3 has 19 residues. CDR1 is SGHRS, CDR2 YFSETQ, per germline. The CDR3 sequence: CASSLRPSSFTRGGDEQYF. The CDR3 region has the DNA TGCGCCAGCAGCCTTAGGCCATCTAGCTTTACGAGGGGTGGGGATGAGCAGTACTTC.

This clonotype has at least ten counts. The CDR3: CASSQELGTARGGPRWTQYF. DNA for the CDR3: TGTGCCAGCAGCCAAGAGCTCGGGACAGCAAGGGGGGGCCCTAGGTGGACCCAGTACTTC. The V gene is TRBV3-1, the J gene TRBJ2-5; D possibly matches TRBD1 or TRBD2 (7 bases each). From germline, CDR1 is LGHDT and CDR2 YNNKEL (reference sequence). This CDR3 spans 20 amino acids. The V end lost 0 bases, the J end lost 7 bases, and 30 bases lay between the germline ends.

Comments on this clonotype: A much larger clone sits a single nucleotide away, making a read error possible. The V call is TRBV6-6, the J call TRBJ2-7, with 8 nucleotides matching TRBD2. This CDR3 has 12 amino acids. The germline gives CDR1 MNHNY, CDR2 SVGAGI (reference sequence). The V and J ends lost 7 bases and 7 bases, in that order; junction bases with no gene match: 6. CDR3 protein: CASTNGGAEQYF. The CDR3 DNA follows: TGTGCCAGCACAAACGGGGGGGCTGAGCAGTACTTC.